One and the same sample provided the 25 T cell receptor beta chains below, sequenced in a study of blood T cell repertoires in COVID-19. Using immunoSEQ multiplex PCR, the repertoire was profiled, and TCRdb retains in-frame clones only, with some absent. The sample has roughly 250,000 clones, approximately 86% seen once. Specimen: PBMCs or T cells enriched from blood (not recorded which). The receptor source for this set is a woman aged 40 to 50 with acute COVID-19.

The sample holds one count of this clone. The chain links TRBV27 to TRBJ2-7; TRBD2 agrees at 10 bases. The junction had 8 bases not matched to a gene; V was cut back by 3 bases and J by 3 bases. Germline loops: CDR1 MNHEY, CDR2 SMNVEV (reference sequence). This CDR3 region has 16 residues. The CDR3 spells CASSFWGVAGGYEQYF. Written as DNA, the CDR3 is TGTGCCAGCAGTTTTTGGGGTGTAGCGGGGGGCTACGAGCAGTACTTC.

This CDR3 is CASSPYTPSSGRAYEQFF. Here the CDR3 DNA reads TGTGCCAGTAGTCCTTACACTCCTTCTAGCGGGAGGGCCTATGAGCAGTTCTTC. The V call is TRBV19, the J call TRBJ2-1, with 12 bases matching TRBD2. The V segment lost 5 bases and the J segment 8 bases; nucleotides outside the gene matches: 16. The germline V gene encodes CDR1 LNHDA and CDR2 SQIVND (reference sequence). This CDR3 has 18 amino acids.

The chain combines TRBV6-5 with TRBJ1-1; 8 nucleotides align to TRBD1. This CDR3 is 13 amino acids long. Germline V CDR1 and CDR2: MNHEY, SVGAGI. The J segment lost 4 bases and the V segment lost 7 bases, leaving 5 bases of the junction unmatched. The CDR3 sequence is CASTLGQGTEAFF. CDR3 sequence (DNA): TGTGCCAGCACTCTAGGACAGGGCACTGAAGCTTTCTTT.

A few counts support this clone. The J gene is TRBJ2-5, the V gene TRBV6-6; 9 bases are shared with TRBD1. With V trimmed by 5 bases and J by 5 bases, 12 bases remained unmatched. This CDR3 region has 16 residues. Germline V CDR1 and CDR2: MNHNY, SVGAGI (reference sequence). CDR3 region: CASSTGQGWGKETQYF. The DNA of the CDR3 is TGTGCCAGCAGTACCGGACAGGGGTGGGGAAAGGAGACCCAGTACTTC.

The chain is built from TRBV24-1 and TRBJ2-1; TRBD2 is a possible D gene (6 bases). This CDR3 spans 15 amino acids. Germline CDR1 is KGHDR and CDR2 is SFDVKD. The ends were cut back, 7 bases at V and 8 bases at J, with 20 bases in the middle. The CDR3 DNA reads TGTGCCACCAGACGCCGGGACTCAAGGGTCGATGAGCAGTTCTTC. Amino acid sequence: CATRRRDSRVDEQFF.

The chain couples TRBV2 to TRBJ1-6, with 8 bases that match TRBD1. From germline, CDR1 is SNHLY and CDR2 FYNNEI. With 3 bases clipped from V and 6 bases from J, the junction kept 4 bases outside the gene matches. The CDR3 has 15 amino acids. The CDR3 region is CASSDQGAGNSPLHF. CDR3 DNA sequence: TGTGCCAGCAGTGATCAGGGGGCTGGTAATTCACCCCTCCACTTT.

The rearrangement joins TRBV7-2 to TRBJ2-1; tentative D call: TRBD2 (6 bases). The CDR3 spans 15 residues. V was trimmed by 2 bases and J by 2 bases, leaving 10 bases between them. Germline CDR1 and CDR2: SGHTA and FQGNSA. CDR3 region: CASSLNSGAYNEQFF. The CDR3 DNA follows: TGTGCCAGCAGCTTAAATAGCGGAGCCTACAATGAGCAGTTCTTC.

The chain has TRBV7-9 and TRBJ2-7, with D tentatively TRBD2 (8 bases). This CDR3 comprises 18 residues. Per germline, CDR1 SEHNR and CDR2 FQNEAQ (reference sequence). With 5 bases removed from V and 2 bases from J, the gap between germline ends came to 25 bases. CDR3 residues: CASSPKSSTGTRPYEQYF. CDR3 nucleotide sequence: TGTGCCAGCAGCCCAAAATCCTCGACAGGGACTAGGCCCTACGAGCAGTACTTC.

This chain joins TRBV20-1 and TRBJ1-4, with D hard to call. Germline V lookup: CDR1 DFQATT, CDR2 SNEGSKA (reference sequence). The ends were cut back, 5 bases at V and 8 bases at J, with 9 bases in the middle. This CDR3 has 11 residues. The CDR3 bases are TGCAGTGCTGTAAAAGAGGAAAAACTGTTTTTT. Protein sequence: CSAVKEEKLFF.

CDR3 DNA: TGCGCCAGCAGCATAAATGAAAAACTGTTTTTT. Amino acids: CASSINEKLFF. The genes are TRBV5-1 and TRBJ1-4; D call uncertain. Trimming cost V 4 bases and J 5 bases, with 3 bases left between them. Germline V gives CDR1 SGHRS, CDR2 YFSETQ. This CDR3 has 11 residues.

The rearrangement links TRBV19 to TRBJ1-2; 12 bases align to TRBD1. Trimming cost V 5 bases and J 7 bases; bases outside gene matches: 5. The CDR3 has 14 amino acids. CDR1 is LNHDA and CDR2 is SQIVND in the germline V gene (reference sequence). CDR3 residues: CASSLGQGARGYTF. Here the CDR3 DNA reads TGTGCCAGTAGTTTGGGACAGGGGGCGCGTGGCTACACCTTC.

This chain uses TRBV25-1 with TRBJ2-3, with D uncertain. This CDR3 contains 14 residues. Deletions cut 1 base from V and 1 base from J, with 6 bases between. Germline lookup yields CDR1 MGHDK and CDR2 SYGVNS. Written as DNA, the CDR3 is TGTGCCAGCAGTGAATTTCGTGGCACAGATACGCAGTATTTT. Amino acid sequence: CASSEFRGTDTQYF.

V gene TRBV19 combines with J gene TRBJ1-1, with a tentative D call TRBD1 (5 bases). In germline, CDR1 is LNHDA, CDR2 SQIVND (reference sequence). The length of the CDR3 is 16 residues. V was trimmed by 3 bases and J by 5 bases, leaving 19 bases between them. CDR3 sequence: CASSMGPAGGSTEAFF. The CDR3 region has the DNA TGTGCCAGTAGTATGGGGCCCGCGGGAGGGAGTACTGAAGCTTTCTTT.

The V call is TRBV6-5, the J call TRBJ1-4; possibly TRBD1 for D (5 bases). This CDR3 has 15 amino acids. Per the germline V gene, CDR1 is MNHEY and CDR2 is SVGAGI. Trimming shortened V by 6 bases and J by 4 bases, and 15 bases separated the two germline ends. This CDR3 reads CASSPRQLLNEKLFF. The CDR3 DNA is TGTGCCAGCAGCCCGCGACAGCTTCTTAATGAAAAACTGTTTTTT.

This chain links TRBV5-1 with TRBJ1-2; D possibly corresponds to TRBD1 (6 bases). In germline, CDR1 is SGHRS, CDR2 YFSETQ. Trimming removed 0 bases at V and 6 bases at J, with 12 bases between. The CDR3 is made up of 14 amino acids. The CDR3 protein is CASSLGEQGDGYTF. CDR3 DNA sequence: TGCGCCAGCAGCTTGGGCGAACAGGGTGATGGCTACACCTTC.

This clone turned up a few times. Different DNA sequences within this sample yield the same CDR3. The rearrangement joins TRBV11-3 to TRBJ2-1, with D possibly matching TRBD1 (6 bases). Germline lookup yields CDR1 SGHNT and CDR2 YENEEA. Deletions cut 5 bases from V and 5 bases from J, with 7 bases between. The CDR3 runs 12 residues. CDR3 region: CASSGQNNEQFF. CDR3 DNA: TGTGCCAGCAGCGGACAGAACAATGAGCAGTTCTTC.

J is TRBJ1-1 and V is TRBV14, with 7 bases lining up with TRBD1. CDR3 length equals 14 residues. Germline V lookup: CDR1 SGHDN, CDR2 FVKESK. V dropped 4 bases and J dropped 3; count of bases not matched to a gene: 5. The CDR3 DNA reads TGTGCCAGCAGCCCGACAGGGCTGGACACTGAAGCTTTCTTT. Translating it yields CASSPTGLDTEAFF.

The rearrangement joins TRBV6-5 to TRBJ1-1, with D perhaps TRBD1 (6 bases). Germline assignment: CDR1 MNHEY and CDR2 SVGAGI. The ends were cut back, 7 bases at V and 5 bases at J, with 14 bases in the middle. The CDR3 loop spans 13 amino acids. CDR3 protein: CASTGPRGTEAFF. The CDR3 DNA reads TGTGCCAGCACCGGTCCCAGGGGAACTGAAGCTTTCTTT.

This clone occurred a few times. The rearrangement uses TRBV21-1 and TRBJ2-7; TRBD2 is taken as the D call from the table, unchecked against the DNA. TRBV21-1 is given as a pseudogene. The CDR3 is 21 residues long. This CDR3 reads CASSKIGVGTSGSKYLNEQYF. CDR3 DNA sequence: TGTGCCAGCAGCAAAATAGGCGTGGGGACTAGCGGGAGTAAATATCTGAACGAGCAGTACTTC.

This clone has a single count. This sequence joins TRBV27 and TRBJ2-1; TRBD2 is a possible D gene (5 bases). The CDR3 has 13 amino acids. Germline V gene lookup returns CDR1 MNHEY and CDR2 SMNVEV (reference sequence). The ends were cut back, 0 bases at V and 7 bases at J, with 7 bases in the middle. The CDR3 sequence is CASSLSSANEQFF. As DNA, the CDR3 is TGTGCCAGCAGTTTATCTAGCGCGAATGAGCAGTTCTTC.

The chain recombines TRBV6-5 with TRBJ2-5; weak D call: TRBD1 (6 bases). The germline V gene encodes CDR1 MNHEY and CDR2 SVGAGI. This CDR3 is built from 14 residues. Trimming removed 8 bases from V and 2 bases from J, with 15 bases in between. This CDR3 reads CASRRDTRQETQYF. In DNA, the CDR3 is TGTGCCAGCCGCCGGGACACCAGGCAAGAGACCCAGTACTTC.

This clone was seen a single time. This chain connects TRBV24-1 to TRBJ1-4, with a possible D match to TRBD1 (6 bases). CDR1 KGHDR and CDR2 SFDVKD come from the germline V gene. The V gene lost 4 bases and the J gene lost 5 bases, with 13 bases spanning the gap. This CDR3 region has 15 residues. The CDR3, as DNA: TGTGCCACCAGTGACGCTGGGAGGGGGAATGAAAAACTGTTTTTT. Protein sequence: CATSDAGRGNEKLFF.

The chain combines TRBV4-1 with TRBJ2-5, with a tentative D call TRBD2 (5 bases). The CDR3 contains 14 residues. The germline gives CDR1 MGHRA, CDR2 YSYEKL. V gave up 2 bases and J gave up 9 bases, with 16 bases separating them. This CDR3 is CASSQPELGQAQYF. The CDR3 DNA sequence: TGCGCCAGCAGCCAACCAGAACTAGGTCAGGCCCAGTACTTC.

The chain is built from TRBV19 and TRBJ2-2; D possibly corresponds to TRBD2 (6 bases). The ends were cut back, 7 bases at V and 8 bases at J, with 17 bases in the middle. This CDR3 comprises 14 residues. Germline CDR1 and CDR2: LNHDA and SQIVND (reference sequence). CDR3 sequence reads: CASTVRGIAGELFF. In DNA, the CDR3 is TGTGCCAGTACCGTCCGGGGGATAGCTGGGGAGCTGTTTTTT.

This clone was counted once. The sample holds other DNA sequences that translate to the same CDR3. The J gene is TRBJ1-2, the V gene TRBV7-8; possibly TRBD1 for D (5 bases). V was clipped by 1 base and J by 2 bases, with 14 bases between them. The germline CDR1 and CDR2 sequences are SGHVS and FQNEAQ. The CDR3 sequence is 16 residues long. Here the CDR3 reads CASSLVAGPTNYGYTF. The CDR3 coding sequence is TGTGCCAGCAGCTTAGTTGCGGGACCTACCAACTATGGCTACACCTTC.